What follows describes a single T cell receptor beta chain. The sample belongs to a study of T cells after yellow fever vaccination. TCRdb used MiXCR to reprocess the 5' RACE reads, holding one entry per CDR3 protein. The repertoire includes about 160,000 distinct CDR3 sequences, more than 5.5% of them detected once, and 2.5% sits in the top ten. There are 15 residues in the CDR3. The germline V gene encodes CDR1 MNHEY and CDR2 SVGAGI. After removal of 0 bases from V and 7 bases from J, the junction contained 6 bases not matched to a gene. The sequences come from CD4+ T cells sorted from PBMCs, collected 5 to 6 days after the first yellow fever vaccination. This clonotype was obtained from a man younger than 30 who received the YFV17D yellow fever vaccine. The chain uses TRBV6-5 and TRBJ1-5; 7 positions match TRBD1. CDR3 sequence: CASSYSAGGRQPQHF. DNA for the CDR3: TGTGCCAGCAGTTACTCCGCAGGGGGTAGACAGCCCCAGCATTTT.